The TCR beta chain described here comes from a study of T cell responses to AZD1222 COVID-19 vaccine. For the study at large: The study pooled second doses at about 4 or about 12 weeks. Findings and limits, study-wide: Nearly half of unique spike-specific TCRs reportedly avoided B.1.351 and B.1.1.7 mutated regions.

Trimming cost V 3 bases and J 8 bases; bases outside gene matches: 7. CDR1 and CDR2 (germline): SEHNR, FQNEAQ (reference sequence). This CDR3 spans 15 amino acids. About this clone itself: Its antigen is undetermined.

Generated by immunoSEQ multiplex PCR, the TCRdb table keeps only in-frame clones and is missing some. Among fewer than 50,000 clones listed, about 74% were seen once. Material: peripheral blood, obtained on day 0 of AZD1222 vaccination. The receptor was derived from an adult in good health. This chain links TRBV7-9 with TRBJ2-1; 10 nucleotides line up with TRBD2. The CDR3 loop is CASSLWLAGDHEQFF. The DNA for the CDR3 is TGTGCCAGCAGCTTGTGGCTAGCGGGAGACCATGAGCAGTTCTTC.